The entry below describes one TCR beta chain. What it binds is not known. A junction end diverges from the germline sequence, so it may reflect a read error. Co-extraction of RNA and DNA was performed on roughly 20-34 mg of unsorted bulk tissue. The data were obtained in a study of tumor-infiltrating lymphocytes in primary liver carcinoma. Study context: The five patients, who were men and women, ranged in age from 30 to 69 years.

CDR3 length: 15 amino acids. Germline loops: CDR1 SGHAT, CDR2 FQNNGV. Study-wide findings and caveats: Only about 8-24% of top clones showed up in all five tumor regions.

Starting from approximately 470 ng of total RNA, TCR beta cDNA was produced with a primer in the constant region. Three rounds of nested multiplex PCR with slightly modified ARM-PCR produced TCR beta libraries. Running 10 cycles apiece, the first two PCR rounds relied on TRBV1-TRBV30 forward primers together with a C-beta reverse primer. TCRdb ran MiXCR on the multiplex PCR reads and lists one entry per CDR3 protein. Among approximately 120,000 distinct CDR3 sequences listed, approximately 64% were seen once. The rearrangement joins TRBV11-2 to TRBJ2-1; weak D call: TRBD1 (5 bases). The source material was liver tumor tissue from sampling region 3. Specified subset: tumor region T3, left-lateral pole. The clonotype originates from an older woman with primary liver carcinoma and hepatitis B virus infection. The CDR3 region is CARSLVSLGANGQFF. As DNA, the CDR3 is TGTGCCCGCAGCTTAGTTTCTTTAGGGGCCAATGGGCAGTTCTTC.